The 5 T cell receptor beta chains below all came from one sample that was sequenced in a study of blood T cell repertoires in COVID-19. Profiling relied on immunoSEQ multiplex PCR, and the TCRdb table lists in-frame clones only, not all of them. The sample holds under 65,000 clones, 91% seen once. The material sequenced was peripheral blood. These receptors came from a human donor in a cohort sampled during active COVID-19.

The rearrangement uses TRBV5-4 and TRBJ2-4; TRBD2 matches at 7 bases. Germline CDR1 SGHNT, CDR2 YYREEE (reference sequence). This CDR3 region has 18 residues. Unmatched junction bases numbered 10, after V lost 1 base and J lost 0 bases. The CDR3 DNA follows: TGTGCCAGCAGCTTGCTCCTGGGGGGGACGATAGCCAAAAACATTCAGTACTTC. Protein: CASSLLLGGTIAKNIQYF.

This rearrangement joins TRBV28 to TRBJ1-1, with TRBD1 matching over 7 bases. Germline CDR1 MDHEN, CDR2 SYDVKM. The CDR3 spans 16 residues. V gave up 6 bases and J gave up 1 base; unmatched junction bases: 11. Here the CDR3 reads CASRSRGTAKNTEAFF. CDR3 in DNA: TGTGCCAGCAGATCTCGGGGGACAGCCAAGAACACTGAAGCTTTCTTT.

V is TRBV5-1 and J is TRBJ2-5, with D perhaps matching TRBD1 (7 bases). CDR1 and CDR2 from the germline V gene are SGHRS and YFSETQ. The CDR3 sequence is 15 residues long. The germline V and J ends were trimmed by 0 bases and 3 bases, with 12 bases remaining between them. CDR3: CASSLVQGGKETQYF. DNA for the CDR3: TGCGCCAGCAGCTTGGTTCAGGGGGGAAAAGAGACCCAGTACTTC.

The gene calls are TRBV18 and TRBJ1-2; D unclear. CDR1 and CDR2 (germline): KGHSH, LQKENI. CDR3 size: 14 residues. The germline V and J ends were trimmed by 0 bases and 8 bases, with 13 bases remaining between them. The CDR3 is CASSPPSEGSGYTF. CDR3 in DNA: TGTGCCAGCTCACCACCGTCGGAGGGCTCCGGCTACACCTTC. Complete variable domain (other parts from reference TRBV18 and TRBJ1-2): NAGVMQNPRHLVRRRGQEARLRCSPMKGHSHVYWYRQLPEEGLKFMVYLQKENIIDESGMPKERFSAEFPKEGPSILRIQQVVRGDSAAYFCASSPPSEGSGYTFGSGTRLTVV.

V gene TRBV5-6 combines with J gene TRBJ1-6; 7 bases line up with TRBD1. CDR1 and CDR2 (germline): SGHDT, YYEEEE. This CDR3 region has 16 residues. Losses at the gene ends were 4 bases for V and 7 bases for J; bases not matched to a gene: 11. The CDR3 region has the DNA TGTGCCAGCAGCCCACTTCGGGGGACAGTCAATTCACCCCTCCACTTT. Protein: CASSPLRGTVNSPLHF.